The 31 T cell receptor beta chains presented below share a single source sample, sequenced in a study of blood T cell repertoires in COVID-19. Clones were sequenced by immunoSEQ multiplex PCR, and TCRdb holds only the in-frame ones, with some missing. The sample gives around 270,000 clones, approximately 89% of which show up once; around 9.5% is in the top ten. Sequenced material: peripheral blood. The receptors originated from a middle-aged man who had recovered from COVID-19.

The genes are TRBV4-1 and TRBJ1-1, with 8 bases lining up with TRBD1. The CDR3 covers 15 residues. After removal of 2 bases from V and 1 base from J, the junction contained 3 bases not matched to a gene. Germline V gives CDR1 MGHRA, CDR2 YSYEKL. The CDR3, as DNA: TGCGCCAGCAGCCAATGGGACAGGACGAACACTGAAGCTTTCTTT. This sequence encodes CASSQWDRTNTEAFF.

The chain is built from TRBV11-3 and TRBJ2-1, with 12 bases fitting TRBD2. Germline V gene sequence: CDR1 SGHNT, CDR2 YENEEA. J lost 2 bases, V lost 4 bases, and 0 bases had no gene match. This CDR3 spans 15 amino acids. CDR3 sequence reads: CASSSSGGAYNEQFF. CDR3 nucleotide sequence: TGTGCCAGCAGCTCTAGCGGGGGGGCCTACAATGAGCAGTTCTTC.

This clone was detected a few times. The chain recombines TRBV6-1 with TRBJ2-3, with TRBD2 identical over 7 bases. V lost 7 bases, J lost 2 bases, and 9 bases stayed unmatched. The germline gives CDR1 MNHNS, CDR2 SASEGT. CDR3 length: 15 residues. The CDR3 DNA follows: TGTGCCAGCACCCGGGGGGTCCTTTCCACAGATACGCAGTATTTT. Its translation is CASTRGVLSTDTQYF.

This chain joins TRBV9 and TRBJ1-1; perhaps TRBD1 as D (6 bases). This CDR3 has 15 residues. Trimming shortened V by 3 bases and J by 1 base, and 13 bases separated the two germline ends. Germline V gives CDR1 SGDLS, CDR2 YYNGEE. The DNA for the CDR3 is TGTGCCAGCAGCGCCACCGGGACACCGAACACTGAAGCTTTCTTT. It codes for CASSATGTPNTEAFF.

The genes are TRBV4-3 and TRBJ1-1, with D possibly TRBD1 on 6 matching bases. This CDR3 contains 14 residues. CDR1 is LGHNA, CDR2 YSLEER, per germline. V lost 1 base and J 4 bases, leaving 10 bases between the germline ends. The CDR3 protein is CASSQGRGGTEAFF. CDR3 coding DNA: TGCGCCAGCAGCCAAGGCCGAGGGGGCACTGAAGCTTTCTTT.

The rearrangement uses TRBV28 and TRBJ2-1; D not resolved. Per the germline V gene, CDR1 is MDHEN and CDR2 is SYDVKM. Trimming stripped 8 bases from V and 8 bases from J, with 19 bases between. The CDR3 runs to 14 residues. In nucleotides, the CDR3 is TGTGCCAGCGGTAAGCCCTCTGATCGGGATGAGCAGTTCTTC. The encoded protein is CASGKPSDRDEQFF.

CDR3 in DNA: TGTGCCAGCAGTCACAGGGGGTTCTCCTACGAGCAGTACTTC. It specifies CASSHRGFSYEQYF. The rearrangement joins TRBV27 to TRBJ2-7; 8 positions agree with TRBD1. Germline V gives CDR1 MNHEY, CDR2 SMNVEV (reference sequence). V dropped 5 bases and J dropped 0; count of bases not matched to a gene: 3. The CDR3 totals 14 residues.

V gene TRBV5-4 combines with J gene TRBJ2-7; D gene ambiguous. The germline V gene has CDR1 SGHNT and CDR2 YYREEE (reference sequence). V was shortened by 0 bases and J by 0 bases, with 10 bases between the two germline ends. There are 15 residues in the CDR3. The CDR3 DNA reads TGTGCCAGCAGCTTGGAAGGCAGGATCTCCTACGAGCAGTACTTC. Its protein is CASSLEGRISYEQYF.

The V call is TRBV2, the J call TRBJ2-7, with a weak D call TRBD2 (5 bases). The CDR3 runs to 10 residues. The germline V gene has CDR1 SNHLY and CDR2 FYNNEI. V was cut by 8 bases and J by 6 bases, with 8 bases left in between. The CDR3 loop is CASEGSEQYF. CDR3 nucleotides: TGTGCCAGCGAGGGAAGCGAGCAGTACTTC.

The V call is TRBV5-1, the J call TRBJ2-7; TRBD2 agrees at 12 bases. The germline CDR1 and CDR2 sequences are SGHRS and YFSETQ. The CDR3 extends over 17 amino acids. With V trimmed by 2 bases and J by 2 bases, 8 bases remained unmatched. The CDR3 region is CASSFATSGSATYEQYF. DNA of the CDR3: TGCGCCAGCAGCTTTGCGACTAGCGGGAGTGCCACCTACGAGCAGTACTTC.

The V and J genes are TRBV7-9 and TRBJ2-1; TRBD1 matches at 7 bases. Trimming at V came to 3 bases and at J to 0 bases, leaving 8 bases not matched to a gene. The germline CDR1 and CDR2 sequences are SEHNR and FQNEAQ (reference sequence). The CDR3 sequence is 17 residues long. CDR3 sequence reads: CASSFQLGQLSYNEQFF. DNA for the CDR3: TGTGCCAGCAGCTTCCAGCTGGGACAGCTCTCCTACAATGAGCAGTTCTTC.

This chain connects TRBV30 to TRBJ1-1; D gene ambiguous. CDR1 is GTSNPN, CDR2 SVGIG, per germline (reference sequence). The CDR3 loop spans 11 amino acids. Trimming took off 0 bases at V and 7 bases at J, with 6 bases between the two ends. CDR3: CAWSVLHEAFF. The CDR3 region has the DNA TGTGCCTGGAGTGTACTTCATGAAGCTTTCTTT. Using reference TRBV30 and TRBJ1-1 for the parts outside the CDR3, the full variable domain is SQTIHQWPATLVQPVGSPLSLECTVEGTSNPNLYWYRQAAGRGLQLLFYSVGIGQISSEVPQNLSASRPQDRQFILSSKKLLLSDSGFYLCAWSVLHEAFFGQGTRLTVV.

The CDR3 coding sequence is TGTGCCAGCAGCGTTCCTCTAGCGGGAGGGCGCACAGATACGCAGTATTTT. Translated, it gives CASSVPLAGGRTDTQYF. V usage is TRBV9 and J usage is TRBJ2-3; TRBD2 matches at 12 bases. The germline V gene encodes CDR1 SGDLS and CDR2 YYNGEE. The CDR3 spans 17 residues. V shed 2 bases, J shed 1 base, and the junction held 5 bases outside the gene matches.

The chain uses TRBV6-5 and TRBJ2-7; 8 bases map to TRBD2. CDR1 is MNHEY and CDR2 is SVGAGI in the germline V gene. J was trimmed by 3 bases and V by 6 bases; bases with no gene match: 10. This CDR3 is built from 15 residues. The CDR3 loop reads CASSITGGGFYEQYF. As DNA, the CDR3 is TGTGCCAGCAGCATTACCGGCGGGGGGTTCTACGAGCAGTACTTC.

The chain has TRBV6-5 and TRBJ2-7, with D perhaps TRBD2 (5 bases). V was shortened by 0 bases and J by 3 bases, with 12 bases between the two germline ends. This CDR3 contains 15 residues. Germline lookup yields CDR1 MNHEY and CDR2 SVGAGI. The CDR3 loop reads CASSYSGLDDYEQYF. CDR3 nucleotide sequence: TGTGCCAGCAGTTACTCCGGACTCGATGACTACGAGCAGTACTTC.

The chain links TRBV18 to TRBJ2-1, with D perhaps TRBD2 (5 bases). The CDR3 is 15 amino acids. V lost 6 bases to trimming and J lost 0 bases, with 12 bases between them. CDR1 is KGHSH and CDR2 is LQKENI in the germline V gene. The CDR3 spells CASSSGRGSYNEQFF. The CDR3 bases are TGTGCCAGCTCCTCAGGACGGGGCTCCTACAATGAGCAGTTCTTC.

J is TRBJ2-7 and V is TRBV10-2; no clear D. This CDR3 has 13 amino acids. Germline V gene sequence: CDR1 WSHSY, CDR2 SAAADI. The germline V and J ends were trimmed by 3 bases and 4 bases, with 10 bases remaining between them. The CDR3 protein is CASSESTMYEQYF. CDR3 bases: TGCGCCAGCAGTGAATCGACAATGTACGAGCAGTACTTC.

The V call is TRBV27, the J call TRBJ2-1; 8 nucleotides align to TRBD2. Germline V gene lookup returns CDR1 MNHEY and CDR2 SMNVEV (reference sequence). Trimming took 6 bases from V and 3 from J; bases not matched to a gene: 7. The CDR3 extends over 15 amino acids. CDR3 bases: TGTGCCAGCAGGCCGTGGGGGACTAGCTACAATGAGCAGTTCTTC. Encoded protein: CASRPWGTSYNEQFF.

This sequence joins TRBV18 and TRBJ2-1, with 8 bases aligning to TRBD1. Germline values: CDR1 KGHSH, CDR2 LQKENI. J lost 9 bases, V lost 4 bases, and 11 bases had no gene match. The CDR3 sequence is 15 residues long. The CDR3 here is CASSLLDRDLGEQFF. As DNA, the CDR3 is TGTGCCAGCTCACTCCTGGACAGGGACCTTGGTGAGCAGTTCTTC.

This clone has only a few counts. The gene calls are TRBV15 and TRBJ2-5, with D uncertain. The CDR3 loop spans 12 amino acids. Germline V gives CDR1 LNHNV, CDR2 YYDKDF (reference sequence). V lost 5 bases to trimming and J lost 1 base, with 5 bases between them. The CDR3 DNA reads TGTGCCACCAGCCGTCGCCAAGAGACCCAGTACTTC. Its translation is CATSRRQETQYF. Complete variable domain (other parts from reference TRBV15 and TRBJ2-5): DAMVIQNPRYQVTQFGKPVTLSCSQTLNHNVMYWYQQKSSQAPKLLFHYYDKDFNNEADTPDNFQSRRPNTSFCFLDIRSPGLGDTAMYLCATSRRQETQYFGPGTRLLVL.

The chain employs TRBV10-3 and TRBJ1-3; TRBD1 matches at 9 bases. Germline V lookup: CDR1 ENHRY, CDR2 SYGVKD. V was pared by 7 bases and J by 4 bases, with 17 bases of the junction left unmatched. CDR3 length: 18 amino acids. The CDR3 DNA is TGTGCCATCACCCCCTCCCCCTCCGGGACAGGGTTGGGAAACACCATATATTTT. The encoded protein is CAITPSPSGTGLGNTIYF.

The J gene is TRBJ1-5, the V gene TRBV7-2; a possible D gene is TRBD1 (6 bases). Deletions cut 5 bases from V and 6 bases from J, with 17 bases between. The CDR3 totals 15 residues. CDR1 and CDR2 (germline): SGHTA, FQGNSA. CDR3 sequence: CASSPTGIRGQPQHF. CDR3 nucleotide sequence: TGTGCCAGCAGCCCTACAGGTATCAGGGGTCAGCCCCAGCATTTT.

The chain recombines TRBV7-2 with TRBJ1-3, with D possibly TRBD1 on 5 matching bases. V was cut by 2 bases and J by 2 bases, with 7 bases left in between. Per the germline V gene, CDR1 is SGHTA and CDR2 is FQGNSA. The CDR3 has 14 residues. In DNA form, the CDR3 reads TGTGCCAGCAGCTTAATAGGGGCTGGAAACACCATATATTTT. This translates into CASSLIGAGNTIYF.

The chain recombines TRBV27 with TRBJ2-1; possibly TRBD2 for D (7 bases). CDR1 and CDR2 from the germline V gene are MNHEY and SMNVEV (reference sequence). Trimming stripped 1 base from V and 7 bases from J, with 23 bases between. This CDR3 spans 18 amino acids. The CDR3: CASSLLSRGARPENEQFF. The CDR3 DNA is TGTGCCAGCAGTTTATTATCTCGGGGGGCGAGGCCGGAGAATGAGCAGTTCTTC.

The chain combines TRBV29-1 with TRBJ1-2, with D possibly being TRBD1 (5 bases). Per the germline V gene, CDR1 is SQVTM and CDR2 is ANQGSEA. This CDR3 contains 13 residues. Trimming shortened V by 4 bases and J by 4 bases, and 13 bases separated the two germline ends. CDR3 protein: CSVVFLGGYGYTF. The CDR3 DNA is TGCAGCGTTGTATTTCTGGGGGGCTATGGCTACACCTTC. Looking up the rest from reference TRBV29-1 and TRBJ1-2 gives the full variable domain: SAVISQKPSRDICQRGTSLTIQCQVDSQVTMMFWYRQQPGQSLTLIATANQGSEATYESGFVIDKFPISRPNLTFSTLTVSNMSPEDSSIYLCSVVFLGGYGYTFGSGTRLTVV.

V gene TRBV5-1 combines with J gene TRBJ2-1; weak D call: TRBD2 (6 bases). CDR1 and CDR2 from the germline V gene are SGHRS and YFSETQ. The CDR3 totals 15 residues. Trimming took off 4 bases at V and 8 bases at J, with 19 bases between the two ends. CDR3 DNA: TGCGCCAGCAGCGGCCGGGACTCGCCGGGAGATGAGCAGTTCTTC. Its protein product is CASSGRDSPGDEQFF.

The chain carries TRBV5-4 and TRBJ2-5; D might be TRBD2 (6 bases). The CDR3 totals 13 residues. CDR1 is SGHNT, CDR2 YYREEE, per germline (reference sequence). V was cut by 4 bases and J by 5 bases, with 12 bases left in between. CDR3 DNA: TGTGCCAGCAGCCCGGGACTGGGGGAGACCCAGTACTTC. The encoded protein is CASSPGLGETQYF.

J is TRBJ2-3 and V is TRBV24-1, with 7 bases aligning to TRBD2. Germline V gene lookup returns CDR1 KGHDR and CDR2 SFDVKD. Trimming cost V 10 bases and J 4 bases; bases outside gene matches: 10. The CDR3 extends over 14 amino acids. The CDR3 sequence: CATSQTGGSDTQYF. The DNA for the CDR3 is TGTGCCACGTCACAGACGGGAGGCTCAGATACGCAGTATTTT.

This chain joins TRBV27 and TRBJ1-2; maybe TRBD1 (6 bases). The CDR3 consists of 15 residues. Germline assignment: CDR1 MNHEY and CDR2 SMNVEV (reference sequence). V dropped 1 base and J dropped 3 bases, with 12 bases sitting between them. CDR3 sequence: CASSLLGASDYGYTF. The CDR3 DNA follows: TGTGCCAGCAGTTTATTGGGGGCTTCGGACTATGGCTACACCTTC.

CDR3 loop: CASSQEAGLDSPLHF. The CDR3 region has the DNA TGCGCCAGCAGCCAAGAGGCAGGGCTCGATTCACCCCTCCACTTT. This chain connects TRBV4-3 to TRBJ1-6, with TRBD1 as a possible D gene (5 bases). This CDR3 region has 15 residues. The germline CDR1 and CDR2 sequences are LGHNA and YSLEER. Between the trimmed V and J ends, which lost 0 bases and 8 bases, there was a span of 11 bases.

V is TRBV19 and J is TRBJ1-2; D may be TRBD1 (6 bases). This CDR3 has 16 residues. Trimming shortened V by 6 bases and J by 0 bases, and 17 bases separated the two germline ends. In germline, CDR1 is LNHDA, CDR2 SQIVND (reference sequence). The CDR3 protein is CASSLFRQATNYGYTF. CDR3 sequence (DNA): TGTGCCAGTAGCCTGTTTCGACAGGCCACTAACTATGGCTACACCTTC. Supplemented by reference TRBV19 and TRBJ1-2, the full variable domain reads DGGITQSPKYLFRKEGQNVTLSCEQNLNHDAMYWYRQDPGQGLRLIYYSQIVNDFQKGDIAEGYSVSREKKESFPLTVTSAQKNPTAFYLCASSLFRQATNYGYTFGSGTRLTVV.